The 18 T cell receptor beta chains below were found in one sample sequenced in a study of blood T cells in healthy people across ages. Sample-barcoded 5' priming and a J-beta primer mix drove a second PCR of roughly 6 to 12 cycles. TCRdb reprocessed the 5' RACE reads with MiXCR, giving one entry per CDR3 protein. The sample shows some 890,000 distinct CDR3 sequences, 25% to 30% of them seen only once. This sample was shared with a second study, whose subject was T cells of mothers and their children.

The sample taken for sequencing was blood. All receptors derive from a woman between 35 and 50 years old in good health.

This clonotype occurred a few times. This rearrangement joins TRBV6-5 to TRBJ1-5; D gene unclear. The CDR3 is 13 amino acids. The V end lost 5 bases, the J end lost 0 bases, and 5 bases lay between the germline ends. Germline lookup yields CDR1 MNHEY and CDR2 SVGAGI. CDR3 nucleotides: TGTGCCAGCAGTGTCAATAGCAATCAGCCCCAGCATTTT. Amino acid sequence: CASSVNSNQPQHF.

The table lists this clonotype with many counts. The chain recombines TRBV7-2 with TRBJ2-7, with D perhaps TRBD2 (5 bases). The germline V and J ends were trimmed by 1 base and 2 bases, with 15 bases remaining between them. This CDR3 comprises 16 residues. Germline V lookup: CDR1 SGHTA, CDR2 FQGNSA. CDR3 region: CASSLGMAGLAYEQYF. The CDR3 DNA reads as TGTGCCAGCAGCTTAGGTATGGCGGGCCTGGCCTACGAGCAGTACTTC.

This clonotype was recorded many times. This chain joins TRBV7-2 and TRBJ1-4, with D maybe TRBD1 (5 bases). Between the trimmed V and J ends, which lost 3 bases and 8 bases, there was a span of 10 bases. This CDR3 comprises 13 residues. CDR1 is SGHTA and CDR2 is FQGNSA in the germline V gene. CDR3 amino acids: CASSFDRTEKLFF. CDR3 bases: TGTGCCAGCAGCTTCGATCGGACAGAAAAACTGTTTTTT.

This clonotype was observed a handful of times. This sequence joins TRBV6-6 and TRBJ1-2; D is perhaps TRBD1 (5 bases). Trimming removed 6 bases from V and 7 bases from J, with 18 bases in between. The CDR3 is 14 residues long. The germline gives CDR1 MNHNY, CDR2 SVGAGI (reference sequence). This CDR3 reads CASSASGTRRGYTF. CDR3 sequence (DNA): TGTGCCAGCAGCGCCTCCGGGACCAGACGTGGCTACACCTTC.

This clonotype was seen many times. The chain combines TRBV28 with TRBJ2-1; TRBD1 matches at 10 bases. This CDR3 has 17 amino acids. Looked up from germline, CDR1 is MDHEN and CDR2 is SYDVKM. V lost 2 bases, J lost 9 bases, and 13 bases stayed unmatched. The CDR3 DNA sequence: TGTGCCAGCAGTTTAGTTCCCTTATTGACAGGGGGCAGTGAGCAGTTCTTC. Amino acids: CASSLVPLLTGGSEQFF.

This clonotype was found many times. This sequence joins TRBV29-1 and TRBJ2-3; 11 nucleotides line up with TRBD2. Germline CDR1 SQVTM, CDR2 ANQGSEA. This CDR3 region has 19 residues. The trim removed 3 bases at V and 5 bases at J, leaving 19 bases unmatched. CDR3 region: CSVDAVAGGLSSHKDTQYF. CDR3 bases: TGCAGCGTTGACGCGGTAGCGGGGGGGCTGAGTTCGCATAAAGATACGCAGTATTTT.

This clonotype has only one observation. This rearrangement joins TRBV5-1 to TRBJ2-1; 12 bases are shared with TRBD1. The V gene end was trimmed by 4 bases and the J gene end by 12 bases; junction bases not matched to a gene: 17. Germline assignment: CDR1 SGHRS and CDR2 YFSETQ. The CDR3 runs 17 residues. CDR3 loop: CASSAGPGQGARGGQFF. In DNA form, the CDR3 reads TGCGCCAGCAGCGCCGGACCGGGACAGGGGGCGCGGGGTGGGCAGTTCTTC. The full variable domain, completed using reference TRBV5-1 and TRBJ2-1, is KAGVTQTPRYLIKTRGQQVTLSCSPISGHRSVSWYQQTPGQGLQFLFEYFSETQRNKGNFPGRFSGRQFSNSRSEMNVSTLELGDSALYLCASSAGPGQGARGGQFFGPGTRLTVL.

This clonotype was recorded a few times. The chain employs TRBV27 and TRBJ2-1, with 7 bases aligning to TRBD1. The CDR3 has 15 residues. The germline gives CDR1 MNHEY, CDR2 SMNVEV (reference sequence). V trimming: 2 bases; J trimming: 3 bases; junction bases outside the gene matches: 4. The CDR3 nucleotides read TGTGCCAGCAGTTTAGGGGACAGCGTCTACAATGAGCAGTTCTTC. This encodes CASSLGDSVYNEQFF.

This clonotype was recorded only once. This chain uses TRBV6-5 with TRBJ2-1; possibly TRBD1 for D (6 bases). Trimming shortened V by 6 bases and J by 0 bases, and 9 bases separated the two germline ends. CDR1 is MNHEY, CDR2 SVGAGI, per germline. CDR3 length: 14 residues. The CDR3 coding sequence is TGTGCCAGCAGAGTCAGGGGCTCCTACAATGAGCAGTTCTTC. This codes for CASRVRGSYNEQFF.

This clonotype was recorded at least ten times. The CDR3 DNA is TGTGCCAGCAGCATAGGACAGGGGGACTACGAGCAGTACTTC. Encoded protein: CASSIGQGDYEQYF. The chain couples TRBV7-2 to TRBJ2-7; 10 bases fit TRBD1. The CDR3 contains 14 residues. V lost 5 bases and J lost 3; bases outside the gene matches: 4. Per the germline V gene, CDR1 is SGHTA and CDR2 is FQGNSA.

This clonotype occurred a few times. The chain joins TRBV7-8 to TRBJ2-1; D is unresolved. This CDR3 region has 20 residues. The germline V gene encodes CDR1 SGHVS and CDR2 FQNEAQ. Between the trimmed V and J ends, which lost 3 bases and 5 bases, there was a span of 29 bases. CDR3 region: CASSFPVRIKNILHHNEQFF. The CDR3 DNA reads as TGTGCCAGCAGCTTCCCCGTCAGGATAAAAAATATTTTACACCACAATGAGCAGTTCTTC.

This clonotype turned up a few times. The chain carries TRBV12-3 or TRBV12-4 and TRBJ2-1, with 11 bases identical to TRBD2. The CDR3 is 14 residues long. The trim removed 0 bases at V and 14 bases at J, leaving 6 bases unmatched. The CDR3 is CASSLAGLAGGEFF. The CDR3 coding sequence is TGTGCCAGCAGTTTAGCGGGGCTAGCGGGGGGCGAGTTCTTC.

The V call is TRBV28, the J call TRBJ2-1, with D uncertain. The CDR3 runs 14 residues. The germline CDR1 and CDR2 sequences are MDHEN and SYDVKM. V lost 3 bases and J 8 bases, leaving 14 bases between the germline ends. Here the CDR3 reads CASSFQVVRDEQFF. CDR3 nucleotides: TGTGCCAGCAGTTTTCAGGTCGTACGGGATGAGCAGTTCTTC.

The V call is TRBV12-5, the J call TRBJ1-2; 7 nucleotides match TRBD1. CDR3 length: 17 amino acids. V shed 0 bases, J shed 4 bases, and the junction held 11 bases outside the gene matches. Germline CDR1 LGHNT, CDR2 FRNRAP. CDR3 bases: TGTGCTAGTGGTTTGGTAACGGACAGGACGTCTAGCTATGGCTACACCTTC. Translation gives CASGLVTDRTSSYGYTF.

As for this clonotype: Mismatch with germline at one junction end may stem from a read error. V usage is TRBV20-1 and J usage is TRBJ2-3; D may be TRBD1 or TRBD2 (5 bases each). Germline-derived CDR1 and CDR2 are DFQATT and SNEGSKA (reference sequence). The CDR3 covers 13 residues. CDR3 loop: CSTRGQGADTQYF. DNA for the CDR3: TGCAGTACTAGGGGCCAGGGAGCAGATACGCAGTATTTT.

There are a few counts of this clonotype. The chain uses TRBV5-1 and TRBJ2-1; D is undetermined. The V end lost 0 bases, the J end lost 9 bases, and 22 bases lay between the germline ends. The CDR3 totals 17 residues. In germline, CDR1 is SGHRS, CDR2 YFSETQ. Here the CDR3 reads CASSLAWDGPALGEQFF. The CDR3 DNA sequence: TGCGCCAGCAGCTTGGCCTGGGATGGGCCCGCCTTGGGTGAGCAGTTCTTC.

This clonotype appeared many times. This chain uses TRBV6-2 or TRBV6-3 with TRBJ2-3; D is undetermined. Germline V gives CDR1 MNHEY, CDR2 SVGEGT. With 7 bases removed from V and 7 bases from J, the gap between germline ends came to 12 bases. This CDR3 is built from 12 residues. The CDR3 spells CASNSLAYTQYF. The DNA for the CDR3 is TGTGCCAGCAACTCCCTCGCATATACGCAGTATTTT.

The chain joins TRBV20-1 to TRBJ2-7; tentatively, D is TRBD2 (5 bases). Germline assignment: CDR1 DFQATT and CDR2 SNEGSKA (reference sequence). The CDR3 has 13 amino acids. Trimming left V 3 bases short and J 5 bases short, with 14 bases between. The CDR3 protein is CSARSPGKHEQYF. CDR3 coding DNA: TGCAGTGCTAGGAGTCCGGGGAAGCACGAGCAGTACTTC.